This T cell receptor (beta chain) comes out of a study of T cells in Graves' hyperthyroidism and ophthalmopathy. Study findings and constraints: Blood held most thyroid clonotypes expanded above 0.001 frequency.

In this sample, this clonotype turned up many times. Its antigen is undetermined. Regions amplified from RNA transcripts were the TCR beta CDR3 regions. TCR CDR3 underwent first-round RT-PCR with the HTBI primer set. TCRdb reprocessed the multiplex PCR reads via MiXCR and lists one record per CDR3 protein. The profile shows some 180,000 distinct CDR3 sequences, approximately 17% of them singletons. This TCR was sampled from a woman aged 50 to 60 with Graves' hyperthyroidism. Sequenced input: blood.

In DNA, the CDR3 is TGTGCCAGCAGAGGGGGTGGGCTAAACACCGGGGAGCTGTTTTTT. Translating gives CASRGGGLNTGELFF. V gene TRBV28 combines with J gene TRBJ2-2, with D maybe TRBD1 (6 bases). V lost 6 bases, J lost 2 bases, and 13 bases lay in between. Per the germline V gene, CDR1 is MDHEN and CDR2 is SYDVKM. The CDR3 length is 15 residues. Drawing the rest from reference TRBV28 and TRBJ2-2, the complete variable domain is DVKVTQSSRYLVKRTGEKVFLECVQDMDHENMFWYRQDPGLGLRLIYFSYDVKMKEKGDIPEGYSVSREKKERFSLILESASTNQTSMYLCASRGGGLNTGELFFGEGSRLTVL.